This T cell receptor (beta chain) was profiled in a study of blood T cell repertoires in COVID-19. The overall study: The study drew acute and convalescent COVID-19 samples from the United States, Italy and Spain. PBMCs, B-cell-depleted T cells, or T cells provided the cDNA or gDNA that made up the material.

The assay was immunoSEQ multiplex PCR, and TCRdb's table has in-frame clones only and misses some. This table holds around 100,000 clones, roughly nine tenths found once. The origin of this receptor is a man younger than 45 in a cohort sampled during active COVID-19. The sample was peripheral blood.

CDR3 residues: CASSIRASATGNEQFF. CDR3 DNA sequence: TGTGCCAGTAGTATAAGGGCTAGCGCCACTGGGAATGAGCAGTTCTTC. V usage is TRBV19 and J usage is TRBJ2-1, with a possible D match to TRBD2 (6 bases). This CDR3 comprises 16 residues. V was trimmed by 2 bases and J by 7 bases, leaving 18 bases between them. Per germline, CDR1 LNHDA and CDR2 SQIVND (reference sequence).